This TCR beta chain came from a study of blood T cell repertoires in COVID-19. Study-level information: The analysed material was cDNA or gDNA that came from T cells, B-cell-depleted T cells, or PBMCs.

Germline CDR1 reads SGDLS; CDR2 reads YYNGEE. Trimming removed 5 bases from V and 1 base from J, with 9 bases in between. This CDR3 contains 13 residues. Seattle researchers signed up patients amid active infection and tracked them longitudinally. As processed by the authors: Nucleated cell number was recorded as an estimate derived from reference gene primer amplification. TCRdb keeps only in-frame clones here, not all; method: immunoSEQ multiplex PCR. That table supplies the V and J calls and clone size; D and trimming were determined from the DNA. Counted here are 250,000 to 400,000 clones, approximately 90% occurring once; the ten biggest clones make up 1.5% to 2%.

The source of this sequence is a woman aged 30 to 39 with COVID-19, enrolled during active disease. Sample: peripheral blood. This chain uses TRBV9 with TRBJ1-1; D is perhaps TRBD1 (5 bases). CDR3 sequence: CASSLTGNTEAFF. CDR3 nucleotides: TGTGCCAGCAGTCTTACAGGGAACACTGAAGCTTTCTTT.